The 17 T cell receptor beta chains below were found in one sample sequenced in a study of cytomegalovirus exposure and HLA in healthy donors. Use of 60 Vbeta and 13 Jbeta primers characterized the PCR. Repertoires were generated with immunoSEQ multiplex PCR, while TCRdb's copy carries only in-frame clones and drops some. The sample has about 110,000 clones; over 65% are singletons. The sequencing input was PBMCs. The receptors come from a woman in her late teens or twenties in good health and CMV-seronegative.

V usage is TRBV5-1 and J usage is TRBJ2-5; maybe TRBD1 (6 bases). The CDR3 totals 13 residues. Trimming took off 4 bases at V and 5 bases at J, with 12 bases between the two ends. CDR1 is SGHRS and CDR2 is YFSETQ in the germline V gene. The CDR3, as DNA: TGCGCCAGCAGCCCACAGGGAACGGAGACCCAGTACTTC. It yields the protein CASSPQGTETQYF. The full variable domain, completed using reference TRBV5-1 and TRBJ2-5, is KAGVTQTPRYLIKTRGQQVTLSCSPISGHRSVSWYQQTPGQGLQFLFEYFSETQRNKGNFPGRFSGRQFSNSRSEMNVSTLELGDSALYLCASSPQGTETQYFGPGTRLLVL.

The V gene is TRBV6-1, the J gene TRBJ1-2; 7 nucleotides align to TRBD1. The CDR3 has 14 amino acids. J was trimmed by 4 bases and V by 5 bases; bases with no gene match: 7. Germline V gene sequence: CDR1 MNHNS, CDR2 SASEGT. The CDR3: CASSTRQGGYGYTF. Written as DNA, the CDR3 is TGTGCCAGCAGTACCAGACAGGGAGGCTATGGCTACACCTTC.

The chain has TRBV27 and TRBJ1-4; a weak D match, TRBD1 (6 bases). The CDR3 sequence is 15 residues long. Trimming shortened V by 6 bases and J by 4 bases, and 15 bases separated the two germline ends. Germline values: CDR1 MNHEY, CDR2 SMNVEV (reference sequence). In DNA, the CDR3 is TGTGCCAGCAGCCTTTTTACAGGGAATAATGAAAAACTGTTTTTT. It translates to CASSLFTGNNEKLFF.

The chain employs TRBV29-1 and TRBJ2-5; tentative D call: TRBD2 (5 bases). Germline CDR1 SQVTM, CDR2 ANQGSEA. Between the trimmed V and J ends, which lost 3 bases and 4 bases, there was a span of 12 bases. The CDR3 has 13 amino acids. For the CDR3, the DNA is TGCAGCGTTGAGGCGCCGAGCGGAGAGACCCAGTACTTC. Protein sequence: CSVEAPSGETQYF.

DNA of the CDR3: TGCGCCAGCTCGCAGGGGGCCCCCGGGCTAGGTGAAAAACTGTTTTTT. Its protein is CASSQGAPGLGEKLFF. The chain links TRBV4-3 to TRBJ1-4; 8 bases line up with TRBD1. V lost 8 bases and J lost 7; bases outside the gene matches: 15. CDR1 and CDR2 from the germline V gene are LGHNA and YSLEER. This CDR3 spans 16 amino acids.

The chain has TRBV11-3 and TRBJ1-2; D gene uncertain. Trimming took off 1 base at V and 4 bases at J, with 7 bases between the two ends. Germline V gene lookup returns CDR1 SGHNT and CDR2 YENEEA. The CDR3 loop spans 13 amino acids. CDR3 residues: CASSLVGFYGYTF. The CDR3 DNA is TGTGCCAGCAGCTTAGTGGGCTTCTATGGCTACACCTTC.

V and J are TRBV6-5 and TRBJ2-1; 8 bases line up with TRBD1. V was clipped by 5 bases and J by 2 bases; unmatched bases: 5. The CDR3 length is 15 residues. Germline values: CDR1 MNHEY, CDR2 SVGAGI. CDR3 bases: TGTGCCAGCAGTCGAGACAGGGGCGCCTACAATGAGCAGTTCTTC. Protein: CASSRDRGAYNEQFF.

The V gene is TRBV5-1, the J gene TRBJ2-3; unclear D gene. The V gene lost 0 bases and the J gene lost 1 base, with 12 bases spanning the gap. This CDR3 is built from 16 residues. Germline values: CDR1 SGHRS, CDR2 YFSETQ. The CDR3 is CASSLAGSAGTDTQYF. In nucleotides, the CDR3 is TGCGCCAGCAGCTTGGCCGGGTCAGCCGGCACAGATACGCAGTATTTT.

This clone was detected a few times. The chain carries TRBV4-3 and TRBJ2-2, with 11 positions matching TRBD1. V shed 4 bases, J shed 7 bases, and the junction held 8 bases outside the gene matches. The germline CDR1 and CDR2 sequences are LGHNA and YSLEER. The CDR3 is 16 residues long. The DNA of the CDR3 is TGCGCCAGCAGCCGGACCGGGACAGGGGGTGGCGGGGAGCTGTTTTTT. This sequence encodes CASSRTGTGGGGELFF.

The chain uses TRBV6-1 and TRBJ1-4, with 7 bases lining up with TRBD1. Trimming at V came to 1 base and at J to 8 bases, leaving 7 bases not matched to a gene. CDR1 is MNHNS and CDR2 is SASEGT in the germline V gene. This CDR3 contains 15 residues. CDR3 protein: CASSEVRGRGEKLFF. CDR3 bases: TGTGCCAGCAGTGAAGTTAGGGGGCGAGGGGAAAAACTGTTTTTT.

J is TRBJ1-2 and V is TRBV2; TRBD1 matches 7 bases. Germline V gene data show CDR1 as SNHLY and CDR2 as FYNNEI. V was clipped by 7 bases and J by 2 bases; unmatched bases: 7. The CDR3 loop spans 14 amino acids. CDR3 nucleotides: TGTGCCAGCATCAGGGACAGACAGAACTATGGCTACACCTTC. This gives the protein CASIRDRQNYGYTF.

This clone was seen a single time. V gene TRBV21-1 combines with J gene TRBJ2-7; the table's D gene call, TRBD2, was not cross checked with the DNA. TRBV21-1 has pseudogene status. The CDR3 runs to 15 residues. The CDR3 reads CASTIGLAGGNEQYV. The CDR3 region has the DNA TGTGCCAGCACCATCGGACTAGCGGGGGGTAACGAGCAGTACGTC.

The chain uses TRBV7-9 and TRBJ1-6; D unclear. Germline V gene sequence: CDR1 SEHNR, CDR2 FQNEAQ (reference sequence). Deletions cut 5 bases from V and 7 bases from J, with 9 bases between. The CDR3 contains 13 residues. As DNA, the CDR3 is TGTGCCAGCAGCCCCCTACCCAATTCACCCCTCCACTTT. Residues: CASSPLPNSPLHF.

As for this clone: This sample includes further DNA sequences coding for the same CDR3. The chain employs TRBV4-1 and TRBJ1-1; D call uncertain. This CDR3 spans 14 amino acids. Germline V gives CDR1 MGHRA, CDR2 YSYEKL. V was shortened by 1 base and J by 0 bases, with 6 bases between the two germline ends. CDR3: CASSQGQMNTEAFF. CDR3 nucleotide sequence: TGCGCCAGCAGCCAAGGACAAATGAACACTGAAGCTTTCTTT.

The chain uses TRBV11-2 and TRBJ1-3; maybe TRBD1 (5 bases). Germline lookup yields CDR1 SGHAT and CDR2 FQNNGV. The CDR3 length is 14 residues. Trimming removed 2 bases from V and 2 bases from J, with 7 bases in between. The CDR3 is CASSLSGTGNTIYF. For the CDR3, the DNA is TGTGCCAGCAGCTTATCAGGGACTGGAAACACCATATATTTT.

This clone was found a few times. The CDR3 reads CASRDRGGSNEKLFF. The CDR3 region has the DNA TGTGCCAGCAGGGACAGGGGGGGCTCTAATGAAAAACTGTTTTTT. The rearrangement links TRBV6-5 to TRBJ1-4; 10 nucleotides line up with TRBD1. Germline assignment: CDR1 MNHEY and CDR2 SVGAGI. CDR3 length equals 15 residues. The junction had 4 bases not matched to a gene; V was cut back by 6 bases and J by 3 bases.

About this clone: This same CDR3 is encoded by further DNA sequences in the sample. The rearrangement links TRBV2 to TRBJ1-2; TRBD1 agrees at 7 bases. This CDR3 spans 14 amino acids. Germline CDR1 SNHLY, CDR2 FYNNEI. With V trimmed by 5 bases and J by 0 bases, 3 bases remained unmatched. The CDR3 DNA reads TGTGCCAGCAGTCCCGGGACAGCTAACTATGGCTACACCTTC. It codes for CASSPGTANYGYTF.